This T cell receptor beta chain was sequenced during a study of cytomegalovirus exposure and HLA in healthy donors. Study-level points and caveats: A later look showed TCR association rates differing by HLA locus, highest for DRB1 and lowest for HLA-C. In all likelihood, a cluster of highly shared sequence variants was a sequencing artifact. TCR beta V- and J-gene trimming was later associated with a missense DCLRE1C variant. Donors belonging to an Asian-associated ancestry cluster reportedly showed fewer N-insertions in productive TCRs than the 666-donor mean, according to what a later analysis found.

Germline V gene lookup returns CDR1 MGHRA and CDR2 YSYEKL. The V gene end was trimmed by 4 bases and the J gene end by 6 bases; junction bases not matched to a gene: 8. The CDR3 is 16 residues long. About this clone itself: What it recognizes is unknown.

With 60 Vbeta and 13 Jbeta primers, the PCR was carried out. Assay: immunoSEQ multiplex PCR; the TCRdb copy retains only in-frame clones and omits some. This sample contains under 50,000 clones. Material for sequencing was PBMCs. This TCR derives from a male donor in good health and CMV-seronegative. The chain employs TRBV4-1 and TRBJ1-5; TRBD1 matches at 11 bases. CDR3 nucleotide sequence: TGCGCCAGCAGCCTCAGGACAGGGGGCATTCTTCAGCCCCAGCATTTT. As protein: CASSLRTGGILQPQHF.